Listed below are T cell receptor beta chains from one sample, sequenced in a study of blood T cell repertoires in COVID-19. Some clones are missing from TCRdb's copy, which holds only in-frame ones; the method was immunoSEQ multiplex PCR. The table lists more than 150,000 clones, approximately 87% of them singletons, with 2.5% in the top ten. The sequencing sample was made of peripheral blood. Receptor source: a man in his forties or fifties with active or convalescent COVID-19. Both conserved end residues are part of each CDR3. The D gene is left open where the match is weak. Some rows mark clone size as missing; the rest say once, few, many or name a class of expanded clone.

.,TRBJ1-1,.,TRBV5-6,TGTGCCAGCAGCTTGCCGTCGACTGAAGCTTTCTTT,CASSLPSTEAFF
.,TRBJ1-1,.,TRBV19,TGTGCCAGTAGTATAGTCGGCGGGACCCCTCGGACTGAAGCTTTCTTT,CASSIVGGTPRTEAFF
.,TRBJ2-7,.,TRBV29-1,TGCAGCGTTCGGCAGGGCCCTTCCTACGAGCAGTACTTC,CSVRQGPSYEQYF
.,TRBJ1-2,.,TRBV5-4,TGTGCCAGCAGCTTAATGTCAGTCGACTATGGCTACACCTTC,CASSLMSVDYGYTF
.,TRBJ1-3,.,TRBV5-1,TGCGCCAGCAGCTTGGGGGACATCACTGGAAACACCATATATTTT,CASSLGDITGNTIYF
.,TRBJ1-4,.,TRBV28,TGTGCCAGCAGGAGCGGGCCGGGGGAAGAAAAACTGTTTTTT,CASRSGPGEEKLFF
.,TRBJ2-7,TRBD1,TRBV6-2/TRBV6-3,TGTGCCAGCAGTCAATCCGGGACAGCCTACGAGCAGTACTTC,CASSQSGTAYEQYF
.,TRBJ2-2,.,TRBV19,TGTGCCAGTAGTATGTTACACAACACCGGGGAGCTGTTTTTT,CASSMLHNTGELFF
few,TRBJ1-4,TRBD1,TRBV25-1,TGTGCCAGCAGTCAAACTACGGCAGGGGGGTATGAAAAACTGTTTTTT,CASSQTTAGGYEKLFF
once,TRBJ2-7,.,TRBV7-9,TGTGCCAGCAGCCTCAGACAGTCTTCCTACGAGCAGTACTTC,CASSLRQSSYEQYF
.,TRBJ2-7,TRBD1,TRBV30,TGTGCCTGGAGTGGACAGGGGGCTGAAGAGCAGTACTTC,CAWSGQGAEEQYF
.,TRBJ1-5,.,TRBV6-5,TGTGCCAGCGGGCGGGGGGAGTCACAGCCCCAGCATTTT,CASGRGESQPQHF
.,TRBJ1-6,TRBD1,TRBV2,TGTGCCAGCACTCCGGACAGGGGAAATGGGTCCCTCCACTTT,CASTPDRGNGSLHF
once,TRBJ1-2,.,TRBV21-1,TGTGCCAGCAGCCCCCTGGGACAGGGGGCTTGGGGCTACACCTTC,CASSPLGQGAWGYTF
.,TRBJ1-5,TRBD1,TRBV6-5,TGTGCCAGCAGGCAGGACAGGGGTGGCAATCAGCCCCAGCATTTT,CASRQDRGGNQPQHF
.,TRBJ2-7,.,TRBV5-6,TGTGCCAGCAACAAAAAGGGCGGGCAGTCCTACGAGCAGTACTTC,CASNKKGGQSYEQYF
.,TRBJ2-3,.,TRBV9,TGTGCCAGCAGCGAGGCGGGGGCGCGCACAGATACGCAGTATTTT,CASSEAGARTDTQYF
.,TRBJ1-4,TRBD1,TRBV7-9,TGTGCCAGCAGCTTGGGACAGAGCAATGAAAAACTGTTTTTT,CASSLGQSNEKLFF
.,TRBJ2-7,.,TRBV28,TGTGCCAGCAGTTTATATGACAGTGTACTAAGCTACGAGCAGTACTTC,CASSLYDSVLSYEQYF
.,TRBJ2-3,.,TRBV5-1,TGCGCCAGCAGCGGAGGGGACAGTCTCACAGATACGCAGTATTTT,CASSGGDSLTDTQYF
.,TRBJ2-1,TRBD2,TRBV5-1,TGCGCCAGCAGCCTATTACTAGCGGCGGGGTCCTACAATGAGCAGTTCTTC,CASSLLLAAGSYNEQFF
.,TRBJ1-2,.,TRBV7-3,TGTGCCAGCAGCCGAGGGTTCCCTTTTGAGGATGGCTACACCTTC,CASSRGFPFEDGYTF
.,TRBJ1-1,TRBD1,TRBV7-9,TGTGCCAGCGACAGGGGGAATACTGAAGCTTTCTTT,CASDRGNTEAFF
.,TRBJ1-1,.,TRBV6-4,TGTGCCAGCAGTGAAGACGGGACACAGAACACTGAAGCTTTCTTT,CASSEDGTQNTEAFF
.,TRBJ1-4,TRBD1,TRBV19,TGTGCCAGCGGGGACAGGGGTGGGATTAATGAAAAACTGTTTTTT,CASGDRGGINEKLFF
.,TRBJ2-3,TRBD1,TRBV30,TGTGCTTGTTCCTTGAGAGGGACAGATACCAGTGAATTCACAGATACGCAGTATTTT,CACSLRGTDTSEFTDTQYF
.,TRBJ1-1,.,TRBV6-6,TGTGCCAGCAGTTTACGGACTCTGTTGGCTTTCTTT,CASSLRTLLAFF
.,TRBJ2-7,TRBD1,TRBV5-4,TGTGCCAGCAGCTTAACCGGGACAGGGAGATACGAGCAGTACTTC,CASSLTGTGRYEQYF